A single sample gave rise to the 24 T cell receptor beta chains below, sequenced in a study of blood T cells in healthy people across ages. Next came a second PCR, run for 7 to 11 cycles, which used a sample-barcoded 5' primer along with a J-beta primer mix. Each CDR3 protein is one row after TCRdb ran MiXCR on the 5' RACE reads. This table has 1.5 million to 2 million distinct CDR3 sequences, 39% appearing once. Sequences were obtained from blood. Receptors originate from a human donor in good health.

The chain couples TRBV15 to TRBJ2-1; 10 nucleotides match TRBD1. V shed 3 bases, J shed 11 bases, and the junction held 4 bases outside the gene matches. This CDR3 is built from 13 residues. The germline gives CDR1 LNHNV, CDR2 YYDKDF (reference sequence). The CDR3 sequence is CATSRGQGNKQFF. The CDR3 DNA reads TGTGCCACCAGCAGGGGACAGGGGAATAAGCAGTTCTTC.

The chain uses TRBV30 and TRBJ2-3, with 7 bases that match TRBD2. CDR3 length: 16 amino acids. V trimming: 2 bases; J trimming: 8 bases; junction bases outside the gene matches: 16. From germline, CDR1 is GTSNPN and CDR2 SVGIG (reference sequence). CDR3 protein: CAWSRGRVGEIGTQYF. The CDR3 DNA is TGTGCCTGGAGTCGGGGGAGGGTGGGGGAAATAGGTACGCAGTATTTT.

Remarks on this clonotype: One base away lies a much larger clone, so this may be a sequencing read error. The conserved closing phenylalanine or tryptophan is absent in this CDR3, likely reflecting a read error. The rearrangement uses TRBV12-3 or TRBV12-4 and TRBJ1-2; perhaps TRBD1 as D (5 bases). The CDR3 spans 14 residues. V lost 6 bases, J lost 2 bases, and 13 bases lay in between. DNA of the CDR3: TGTGCCAGCAGCCTCCTGCGGGGGAACTATGGCTACACCTTA. This sequence encodes CASSLLRGNYGYTL.

This clonotype was counted a few times. V gene TRBV28 combines with J gene TRBJ2-1, with D perhaps matching TRBD1 (7 bases). Per germline, CDR1 MDHEN and CDR2 SYDVKM. CDR3 size: 13 residues. The germline V and J ends were trimmed by 7 bases and 6 bases, with 13 bases remaining between them. The CDR3: CASIAQGGNEQFF. CDR3 sequence (DNA): TGTGCCAGCATCGCGCAGGGGGGCAATGAGCAGTTCTTC.

CDR3 nucleotides: TGTGCCAGCAGCCCTTCGGGGGGGGCGGGCGACATTCAGTACTTC. It translates to CASSPSGGAGDIQYF. This chain links TRBV7-3 with TRBJ2-4; 8 bases align to TRBD2. J lost 8 bases, V lost 5 bases, and 11 bases had no gene match. The CDR3 has 15 residues. Germline-derived CDR1 and CDR2 are SGHTA and FQGTGA.

At least ten counts were recorded for this clonotype. V usage is TRBV7-2 and J usage is TRBJ1-5; 9 nucleotides match TRBD1. CDR1 SGHTA and CDR2 FQGNSA come from the germline V gene. V lost 5 bases to trimming and J lost 7 bases; unmatched junction nucleotides: 6. There are 14 residues in the CDR3. The CDR3 DNA follows: TGTGCCAGCAGCCCGCGACAGGGGGACCAGCCCCAGCATTTT. It specifies CASSPRQGDQPQHF.

This clonotype was seen a handful of times. The chain combines TRBV6-5 with TRBJ1-2, with D uncertain. Per germline, CDR1 MNHEY and CDR2 SVGAGI. CDR3 length: 15 amino acids. Trimming cost V 5 bases and J 4 bases, with 17 bases left between them. The CDR3, as DNA: TGTGCCAGCAGTCCCGGAATAATGGCTTCCTATGGCTACACCTTC. Protein product: CASSPGIMASYGYTF.

This clonotype was seen more than once but under ten times. V is TRBV20-1 and J is TRBJ2-3; 11 bases are a match to TRBD1. Germline CDR1 DFQATT, CDR2 SNEGSKA (reference sequence). This CDR3 is 15 amino acids long. The V and J ends lost 4 bases and 5 bases, in that order; junction bases with no gene match: 8. The DNA for the CDR3 is TGCAGTGCTACCCCGGACAGGGGGCTCTTAGATACGCAGTATTTT. Translating gives CSATPDRGLLDTQYF.

V gene TRBV7-6 combines with J gene TRBJ1-1; D not certain. The CDR3 length is 15 residues. Germline V gene lookup returns CDR1 SGHVS and CDR2 FNYEAQ. Between the trimmed V and J ends, which lost 1 base and 1 base, there was a span of 10 bases. The CDR3 DNA reads as TGTGCCAGCAGCTTAGGGCCCCCAGGGAACACTGAAGCTTTCTTT. It specifies CASSLGPPGNTEAFF. The entire variable domain, with the rest obtained from reference TRBV7-6 and TRBJ1-1, is as follows: GAGVSQSPRYKVTKRGQDVALRCDPISGHVSLYWYRQALGQGPEFLTYFNYEAQQDKSGLPNDRFSAERPEGSISTLTIQRTEQRDSAMYRCASSLGPPGNTEAFFGQGTRLTVV.

The V call is TRBV20-1, the J call TRBJ2-3; 10 nucleotides align to TRBD2. The V gene end was trimmed by 6 bases and the J gene end by 1 base; junction bases not matched to a gene: 7. This CDR3 is 15 amino acids long. The germline gives CDR1 DFQATT, CDR2 SNEGSKA (reference sequence). CDR3 sequence: CSAEDLAGGTDTQYF. The CDR3 DNA sequence: TGCAGTGCGGAGGACCTAGCGGGGGGCACAGATACGCAGTATTTT.

This clonotype was seen a few times. The chain employs TRBV7-2 and TRBJ2-3; possibly TRBD2 for D (6 bases). The V gene's germline CDR1 is SGHTA and CDR2 FQGNSA. This CDR3 comprises 14 residues. V lost 7 bases to trimming and J lost 6 bases, with 17 bases between them. In DNA form, the CDR3 reads TGTGCCAGCACAACCGATTGGGGGGTGGATACGCAGTATTTT. Residues: CASTTDWGVDTQYF.

A few counts support this clonotype. The genes are TRBV4-2 and TRBJ1-5; D uncertain. V dropped 3 bases and J dropped 2 bases, with 8 bases sitting between them. The CDR3 is 14 residues long. Germline V gene lookup returns CDR1 LGHNA and CDR2 YNFKEQ. CDR3 sequence reads: CASSQPTGNQPQHF. The CDR3 DNA is TGTGCCAGCAGCCAGCCTACTGGCAATCAGCCCCAGCATTTT.

As concerns this clonotype: One end of the junction is discordant with germline, which a read error may explain. The rearrangement joins TRBV4-2 to TRBJ2-3; 7 nucleotides agree with TRBD1. Germline assignment: CDR1 LGHNA and CDR2 YNFKEQ. The CDR3 covers 17 residues. This CDR3 is CASSQDERRGQGDMQYF. Here the CDR3 DNA reads TGTGCCAGCAGCCAAGATGAAAGAAGGGGGCAAGGAGATATGCAGTATTTT.

This clonotype occurred a few times. The CDR3 reads CASSPRQGALSGANVLTF. The CDR3 bases are TGTGCCAGCAGCCCGCGACAGGGGGCTCTCTCTGGGGCCAACGTCCTGACTTTC. The chain is built from TRBV6-1 and TRBJ2-6; 10 bases are a match to TRBD1. The V and J ends lost 6 bases and 0 bases, in that order; junction bases with no gene match: 8. Looked up from germline, CDR1 is MNHNS and CDR2 is SASEGT. CDR3 length: 18 amino acids.

The rearrangement uses TRBV30 and TRBJ1-1, with D perhaps TRBD1 (5 bases). The CDR3 spans 13 residues. Trimming left V 7 bases short and J 0 bases short, with 12 bases between. Germline values: CDR1 GTSNPN, CDR2 SVGIG (reference sequence). The CDR3 sequence: CAFQSRVNTEAFF. The DNA of the CDR3 is TGTGCCTTCCAATCCAGGGTGAACACTGAAGCTTTCTTT. Using reference TRBV30 and TRBJ1-1 for the parts outside the CDR3, the full variable domain is SQTIHQWPATLVQPVGSPLSLECTVEGTSNPNLYWYRQAAGRGLQLLFYSVGIGQISSEVPQNLSASRPQDRQFILSSKKLLLSDSGFYLCAFQSRVNTEAFFGQGTRLTVV.

The genes are TRBV27 and TRBJ1-6, with a tentative D call TRBD1 (5 bases). This CDR3 is built from 16 residues. The V and J ends lost 1 base and 9 bases respectively, with 16 bases between them. The V gene's germline CDR1 is MNHEY and CDR2 SMNVEV (reference sequence). CDR3 sequence: CASSLFSPGYGSPLHF. CDR3 nucleotides: TGTGCCAGCAGTTTATTCTCCCCAGGGTATGGTTCACCCCTCCACTTT.

In its sample, this clonotype was seen a few times. The chain combines TRBV4-1 with TRBJ1-1; perhaps TRBD1 as D (5 bases). The germline V gene encodes CDR1 MGHRA and CDR2 YSYEKL. The CDR3 is 16 amino acids. V was clipped by 1 base and J by 3 bases, with 15 bases between them. The CDR3 nucleotides read TGCGCCAGCAGCCAAGTTACGAGGACACCCGACACTGAAGCTTTCTTT. It is translated as CASSQVTRTPDTEAFF.

This clonotype was detected a few times. The chain employs TRBV7-3 and TRBJ2-1; 8 positions match TRBD1. The CDR3 sequence is 20 residues long. Germline CDR1 reads SGHTA; CDR2 reads FQGTGA. Trimming took 0 bases from V and 0 from J; bases not matched to a gene: 13. The chain's CDR3 is CASSLTSPGGLPSSYNEQFF. The CDR3, as DNA: TGTGCCAGCAGCTTAACGTCTCCAGGGGGCTTGCCTAGCTCCTACAATGAGCAGTTCTTC.

This clonotype came up a few times. The chain recombines TRBV6-1 with TRBJ1-1; D call uncertain. The CDR3 is 14 amino acids. Germline V gene sequence: CDR1 MNHNS, CDR2 SASEGT. V was pared by 6 bases and J by 0 bases, with 11 bases between. The CDR3 sequence is CASSGVPLNTEAFF. The CDR3 DNA sequence: TGTGCCAGCAGCGGGGTCCCCTTGAACACTGAAGCTTTCTTT.

The sample holds a few counts of this clonotype. The J gene is TRBJ1-5, the V gene TRBV9; the D gene is possibly TRBD1 (5 bases). Between the trimmed V and J ends, which lost 5 bases and 5 bases, there was a span of 14 bases. The CDR3 has 14 amino acids. Per germline, CDR1 SGDLS and CDR2 YYNGEE. Written as DNA, the CDR3 is TGTGCCAGCAGTGGTTCAGGGAAGGATCAGCCCCAGCATTTT. Residues: CASSGSGKDQPQHF.

This clonotype was picked up a small number of times. V gene TRBV29-1 combines with J gene TRBJ2-3; tentatively, D is TRBD1 or TRBD2 (5 bases each). Between the trimmed V and J ends, which lost 4 bases and 2 bases, there was a span of 13 bases. Germline-derived CDR1 and CDR2 are SQVTM and ANQGSEA. The CDR3 contains 14 residues. The CDR3 reads CSVAPGTPTDTQYF. The CDR3, as DNA: TGCAGCGTTGCCCCCGGGACCCCCACAGATACGCAGTATTTT.

This clonotype came up a few times. The J gene is TRBJ2-7, the V gene TRBV12-5; possibly TRBD1 for D (5 bases). CDR3 length: 13 amino acids. V was cut by 5 bases and J by 0 bases, with 8 bases left in between. The germline CDR1 and CDR2 sequences are LGHNT and FRNRAP. The CDR3 sequence is CASGPGPSYEQYF. The CDR3, as DNA: TGTGCTAGTGGTCCAGGGCCCTCCTACGAGCAGTACTTC.

The chain recombines TRBV28 with TRBJ1-1, with D hard to call. CDR3 length: 16 residues. The germline CDR1 and CDR2 sequences are MDHEN and SYDVKM. V was trimmed by 6 bases and J by 1 base, leaving 18 bases between them. In DNA form, the CDR3 reads TGTGCCAGCAGCCGAGACGAACAAGATCCGAACACTGAAGCTTTCTTT. Translated: CASSRDEQDPNTEAFF.

As for this clonotype: One end of the junction fails to match germline, which may point to a read error. The chain uses TRBV3-1 and TRBJ1-5; D gene ambiguous. Germline CDR1 LGHDT, CDR2 YNNKEL (reference sequence). CDR3 length: 14 amino acids. The CDR3 nucleotides read TGTGCCAGCAGCCAAGATGCCGACAATCGGCCCCAGCATTTT. Its translation is CASSQDADNRPQHF.